The 3 T cell receptor beta chains below all came from one sample that was sequenced in a study of shared clonotypes between healthy human individuals. Profiling relied on immunoSEQ multiplex PCR, and the TCRdb table lists in-frame clones only, not all of them. The data contain about 2.3 million clones, roughly 92% of them singletons. Source material: naive CD4+ T cells from PBMCs. Subset specified: CD45RA+ positively selected. These receptors were collected from a man aged 18 to 30 in good health. Some clones in this sample may be carry-over from other donors' samples.

The rearrangement uses TRBV18 and TRBJ2-7; tentatively, D is TRBD2 (6 bases). The CDR3 contains 12 residues. Trimming took off 5 bases at V and 7 bases at J, with 12 bases between the two ends. The V gene's germline CDR1 is KGHSH and CDR2 LQKENI. CDR3 coding DNA: TGTGCCAGCTCAGGGGACTCAGGGGAGCAGTACTTC. Amino acids: CASSGDSGEQYF.

The chain joins TRBV5-6 to TRBJ1-2; a possible D gene is TRBD1 (5 bases). This CDR3 has 16 residues. V was cut by 4 bases and J by 6 bases, with 22 bases left in between. The V gene's germline CDR1 is SGHDT and CDR2 YYEEEE. The CDR3 here is CASSRYRDFPRDGYTF. DNA for the CDR3: TGTGCCAGCAGCAGATATCGGGACTTCCCTCGCGATGGCTACACCTTC.

The chain carries TRBV10-1 and TRBJ2-7; 9 bases map to TRBD2. The CDR3 has 15 amino acids. J gave up 4 bases and V 3 bases, and 7 bases lay outside the gene matches. Looked up from germline, CDR1 is WNHNN and CDR2 is SYGVQD (reference sequence). The CDR3 DNA reads TGCGCCAGCAGTGACGGGTCTAGCGGGGCTTACGAGCAGTACTTC. Its protein product is CASSDGSSGAYEQYF.